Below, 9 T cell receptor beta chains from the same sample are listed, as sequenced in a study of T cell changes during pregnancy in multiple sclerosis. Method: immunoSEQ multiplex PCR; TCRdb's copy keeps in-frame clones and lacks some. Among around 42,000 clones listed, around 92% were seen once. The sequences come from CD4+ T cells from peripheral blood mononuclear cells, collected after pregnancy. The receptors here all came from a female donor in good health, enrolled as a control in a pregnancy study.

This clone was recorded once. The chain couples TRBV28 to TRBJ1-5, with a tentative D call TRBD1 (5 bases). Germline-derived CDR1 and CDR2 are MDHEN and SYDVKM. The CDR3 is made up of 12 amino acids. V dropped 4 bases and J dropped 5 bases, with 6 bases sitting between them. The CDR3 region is CASSWGHQPQHF. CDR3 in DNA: TGTGCCAGCAGTTGGGGCCATCAGCCCCAGCATTTT.

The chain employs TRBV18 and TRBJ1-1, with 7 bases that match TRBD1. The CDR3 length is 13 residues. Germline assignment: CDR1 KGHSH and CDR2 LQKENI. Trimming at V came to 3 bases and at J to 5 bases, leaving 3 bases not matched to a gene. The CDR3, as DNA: TGTGCCAGCTCACCGGGGACAGCTACTGAAGCTTTCTTT. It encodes CASSPGTATEAFF.

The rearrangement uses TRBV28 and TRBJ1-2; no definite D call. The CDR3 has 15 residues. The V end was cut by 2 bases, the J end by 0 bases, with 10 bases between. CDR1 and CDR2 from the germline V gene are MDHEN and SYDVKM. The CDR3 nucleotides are TGTGCCAGCAGTTTAGCGTCAGGCGCTAACTATGGCTACACCTTC. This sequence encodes CASSLASGANYGYTF.

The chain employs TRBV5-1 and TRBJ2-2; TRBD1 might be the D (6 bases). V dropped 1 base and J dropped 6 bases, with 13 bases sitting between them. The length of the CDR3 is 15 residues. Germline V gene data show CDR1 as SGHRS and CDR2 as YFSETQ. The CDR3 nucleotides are TGCGCCAGCAGCTTGTACCAGGGGCTTTCCGGGGAGCTGTTTTTT. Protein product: CASSLYQGLSGELFF. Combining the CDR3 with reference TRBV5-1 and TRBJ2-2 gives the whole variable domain KAGVTQTPRYLIKTRGQQVTLSCSPISGHRSVSWYQQTPGQGLQFLFEYFSETQRNKGNFPGRFSGRQFSNSRSEMNVSTLELGDSALYLCASSLYQGLSGELFFGEGSRLTVL.

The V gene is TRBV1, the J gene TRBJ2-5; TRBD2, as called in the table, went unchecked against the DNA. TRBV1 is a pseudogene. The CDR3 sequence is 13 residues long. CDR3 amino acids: CTSHLYPPETQYF. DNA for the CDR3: TGCACCAGCCACCTCTACCCTCCAGAGACCCAGTACTTC.

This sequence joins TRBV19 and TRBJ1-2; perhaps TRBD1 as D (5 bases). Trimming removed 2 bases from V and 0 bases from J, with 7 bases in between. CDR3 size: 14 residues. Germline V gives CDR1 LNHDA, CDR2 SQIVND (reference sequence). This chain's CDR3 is CASSIQGTNYGYTF. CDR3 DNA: TGTGCCAGTAGTATACAGGGAACTAACTATGGCTACACCTTC.

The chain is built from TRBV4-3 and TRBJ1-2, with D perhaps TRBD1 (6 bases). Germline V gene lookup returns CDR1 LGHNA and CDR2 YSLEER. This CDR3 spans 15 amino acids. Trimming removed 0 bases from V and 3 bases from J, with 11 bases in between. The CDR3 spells CASSQEGAGYYGYTF. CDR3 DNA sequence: TGCGCCAGCAGCCAAGAGGGGGCCGGATACTATGGCTACACCTTC.

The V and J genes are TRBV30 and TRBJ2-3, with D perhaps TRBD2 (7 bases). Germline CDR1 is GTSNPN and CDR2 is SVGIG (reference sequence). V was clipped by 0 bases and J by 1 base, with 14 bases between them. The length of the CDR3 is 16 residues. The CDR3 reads CAWSVTGGSGTDTQYF. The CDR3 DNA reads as TGTGCCTGGAGTGTAACGGGGGGCAGCGGCACAGATACGCAGTATTTT.

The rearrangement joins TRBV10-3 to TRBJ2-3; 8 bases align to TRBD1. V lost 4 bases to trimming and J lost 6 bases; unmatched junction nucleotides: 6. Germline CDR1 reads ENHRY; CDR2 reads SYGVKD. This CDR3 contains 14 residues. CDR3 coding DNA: TGTGCCATCAGTGCCGACAGGGGCGCGGATACGCAGTATTTT. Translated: CAISADRGADTQYF.